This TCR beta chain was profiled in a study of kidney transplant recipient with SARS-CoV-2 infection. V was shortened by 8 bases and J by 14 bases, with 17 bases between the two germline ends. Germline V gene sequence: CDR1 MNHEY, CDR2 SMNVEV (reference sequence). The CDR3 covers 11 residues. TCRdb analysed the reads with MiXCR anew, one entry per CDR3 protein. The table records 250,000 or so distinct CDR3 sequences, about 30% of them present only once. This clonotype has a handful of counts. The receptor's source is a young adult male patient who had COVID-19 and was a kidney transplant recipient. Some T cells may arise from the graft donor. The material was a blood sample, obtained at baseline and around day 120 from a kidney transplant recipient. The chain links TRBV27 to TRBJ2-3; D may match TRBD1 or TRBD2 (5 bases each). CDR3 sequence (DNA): TGTGCCAGCGGTAACGGGGCTTTGGCGTATTTT. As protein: CASGNGALAYF.